This is a list of T cell receptor beta chains from one sample in a study of monozygotic twins with inflammatory bowel disease. One entry per CDR3 protein, without DNA, is what TCRdb gives after re-calling the 5' RACE reads. The sample totals 80,000 or so distinct CDR3 sequences. Sequencing used blood. The receptors were gathered from a human donor with ulcerative colitis or Crohn's disease, or a healthy co-twin of an affected twin (not recorded which). The CDR3 runs from the conserved cysteine through the conserved F or W. Fields, in order: V gene, J gene, CDR3 protein.

>TRBV15|TRBJ2-5
CATSRQEAETQYF
>TRBV5-1|TRBJ1-3
CASSLDGGNTIYF
>TRBV7-9|TRBJ2-5
CASLTGEVGETQYF
>TRBV7-9|TRBJ1-4
CASSPNRRTNEKLFF
>TRBV6-5|TRBJ1-1
CASSYGDRGDTEAFF
>TRBV10-1|TRBJ2-3
CASGNDREAVNTQYF
>TRBV2|TRBJ1-1
CASSLNRHRESEAFF
>TRBV7-3|TRBJ1-3
CASSPTGGNTIYF
>TRBV5-4|TRBJ1-6
CASSLGGGLNSPLHF
>TRBV20-1|TRBJ2-1
CSATDRFSYNEQFF
>TRBV12-3/TRBV12-4|TRBJ1-5
CASSTGQPQHF
>TRBV24-1|TRBJ2-5
CATSVGGFPETQYF
>TRBV21-1|TRBJ1-5
CASSNGSCRAGYQPQHF
>TRBV20-1|TRBJ2-1
CSAMALGGAYGGEQFF
>TRBV20-1|TRBJ1-5
CSARGPNFNQPQHF
>TRBV19|TRBJ2-3
CASSIGQGLLDTQYF
>TRBV5-1|TRBJ2-7
CASSSGTSTYEQYF
>TRBV15|TRBJ1-5
CATSRDRRGGKIGRGLSNQPQHF
>TRBV27|TRBJ2-1
CASSSFPGEYSYNEQFF
>TRBV5-1|TRBJ2-6
CASSTQGAHHSGANVLTF
>TRBV6-2/TRBV6-3|TRBJ1-6
CASSYGASYNSPLHF
>TRBV14|TRBJ2-5
CASSQVTGARSPQYF
>TRBV7-9|TRBJ2-2
CASSSTSGGNTGELFF
>TRBV12-3/TRBV12-4|TRBJ2-3
CASSQGLAGGQGSVSDTQYF
>TRBV6-6|TRBJ1-1
CASVRFGEAFF
>TRBV5-1|TRBJ2-7
CASSLMAPSPDEQYF
>TRBV5-8|TRBJ2-2
CASSFDLAGVELFF
>TRBV10-1|TRBJ2-1
CASSEIGGYEQFF
>TRBV5-5|TRBJ1-1
CASSPDRNLEAFF
>TRBV5-1|TRBJ2-1
CASSLVRGLGEQFF
>TRBV7-3|TRBJ1-2
CASPSGGANYGYTF
>TRBV20-1|TRBJ1-5
CSASGTTSNQPQHF
>TRBV7-2|TRBJ2-7
CASSWNSPGVNEQYF
>TRBV28|TRBJ2-7
CASSHPARIYEQYF
>TRBV10-3|TRBJ1-5
CAISRGISNQPQHF
>TRBV6-1|TRBJ1-5
CASTWAAQKPQHF
>TRBV20-1|TRBJ2-3
CSARDTEGTDTQYF
>TRBV12-3/TRBV12-4|TRBJ2-3
CASRPDPGTDTQYF
>TRBV6-5|TRBJ2-4
CASSYGWGQKNIQYF
>TRBV10-3|TRBJ2-1
CAISPGTSGGDNEQFF